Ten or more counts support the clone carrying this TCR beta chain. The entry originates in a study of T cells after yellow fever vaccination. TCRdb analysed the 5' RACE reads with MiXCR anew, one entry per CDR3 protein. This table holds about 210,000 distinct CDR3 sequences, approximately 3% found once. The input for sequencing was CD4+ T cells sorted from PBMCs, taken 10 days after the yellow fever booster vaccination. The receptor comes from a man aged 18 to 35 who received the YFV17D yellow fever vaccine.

The CDR3 DNA is TGTGCCAGCAGCACCCGACTAGCGGGGATGTACACAGATACGCAGTATTTT. This translates into CASSTRLAGMYTDTQYF. This chain links TRBV7-2 with TRBJ2-3; 11 positions agree with TRBD2. CDR1 and CDR2 from the germline V gene are SGHTA and FQGNSA. V shed 5 bases and J 2 bases; nucleotides not matched to a gene: 9. The CDR3 consists of 17 residues.